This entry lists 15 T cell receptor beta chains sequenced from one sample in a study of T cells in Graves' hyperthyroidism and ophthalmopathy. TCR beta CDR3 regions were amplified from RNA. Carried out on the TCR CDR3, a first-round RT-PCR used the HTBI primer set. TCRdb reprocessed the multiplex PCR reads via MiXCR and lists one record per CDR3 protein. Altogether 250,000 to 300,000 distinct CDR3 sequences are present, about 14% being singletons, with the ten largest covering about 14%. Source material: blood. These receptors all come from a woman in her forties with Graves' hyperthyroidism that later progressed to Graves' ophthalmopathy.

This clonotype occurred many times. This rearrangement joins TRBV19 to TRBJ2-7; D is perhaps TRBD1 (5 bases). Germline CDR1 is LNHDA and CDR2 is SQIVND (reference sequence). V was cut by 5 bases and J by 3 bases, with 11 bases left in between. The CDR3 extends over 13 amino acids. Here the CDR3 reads CASSRQPDYEQYF. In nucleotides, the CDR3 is TGTGCCAGTAGTCGACAGCCCGACTACGAGCAGTACTTC.

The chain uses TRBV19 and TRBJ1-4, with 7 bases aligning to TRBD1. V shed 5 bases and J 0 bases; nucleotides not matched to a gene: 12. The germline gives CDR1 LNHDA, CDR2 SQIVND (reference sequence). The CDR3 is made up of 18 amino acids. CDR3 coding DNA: TGTGCCAGTAGTCCCCTGACAGGGTTCGCGTCAACTAATGAAAAACTGTTTTTT. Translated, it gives CASSPLTGFASTNEKLFF.

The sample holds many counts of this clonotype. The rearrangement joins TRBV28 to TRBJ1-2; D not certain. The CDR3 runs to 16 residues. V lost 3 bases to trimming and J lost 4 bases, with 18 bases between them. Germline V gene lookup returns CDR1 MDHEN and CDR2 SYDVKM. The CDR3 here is CASSFGVSVGSYGYTF. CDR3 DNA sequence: TGTGCCAGCAGTTTCGGCGTCTCGGTGGGATCCTATGGCTACACCTTC.

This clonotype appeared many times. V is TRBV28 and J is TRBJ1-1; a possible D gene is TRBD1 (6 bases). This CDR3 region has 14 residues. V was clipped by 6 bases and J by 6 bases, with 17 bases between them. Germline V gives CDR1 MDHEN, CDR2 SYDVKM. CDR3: CASRPHQQGAEAFF. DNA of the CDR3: TGTGCCAGCAGACCTCACCAACAGGGTGCTGAAGCTTTCTTT.

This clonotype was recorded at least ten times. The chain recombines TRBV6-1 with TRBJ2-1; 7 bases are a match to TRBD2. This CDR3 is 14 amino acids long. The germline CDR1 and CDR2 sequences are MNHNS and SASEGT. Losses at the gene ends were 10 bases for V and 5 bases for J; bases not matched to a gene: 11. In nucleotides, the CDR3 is TGTGCCACCATACAGTGGGAGGGGAACAATGAGCAGTTCTTC. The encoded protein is CATIQWEGNNEQFF.

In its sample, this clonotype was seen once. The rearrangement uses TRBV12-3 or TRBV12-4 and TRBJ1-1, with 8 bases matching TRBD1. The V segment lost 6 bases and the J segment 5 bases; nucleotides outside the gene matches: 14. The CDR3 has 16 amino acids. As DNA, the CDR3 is TGTGCCAGCAGCCAAGACTTGACAGGGGAGGGGACTGAAGCTTTCTTT. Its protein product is CASSQDLTGEGTEAFF.

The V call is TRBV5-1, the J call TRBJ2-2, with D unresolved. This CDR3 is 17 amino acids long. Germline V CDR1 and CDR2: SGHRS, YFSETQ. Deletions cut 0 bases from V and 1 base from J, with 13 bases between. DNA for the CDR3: TGCGCCAGCAGCTTGGTCGGCCCCGGATTGAACACCGGGGAGCTGTTTTTT. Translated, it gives CASSLVGPGLNTGELFF. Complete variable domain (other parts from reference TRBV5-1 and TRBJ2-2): KAGVTQTPRYLIKTRGQQVTLSCSPISGHRSVSWYQQTPGQGLQFLFEYFSETQRNKGNFPGRFSGRQFSNSRSEMNVSTLELGDSALYLCASSLVGPGLNTGELFFGEGSRLTVL.

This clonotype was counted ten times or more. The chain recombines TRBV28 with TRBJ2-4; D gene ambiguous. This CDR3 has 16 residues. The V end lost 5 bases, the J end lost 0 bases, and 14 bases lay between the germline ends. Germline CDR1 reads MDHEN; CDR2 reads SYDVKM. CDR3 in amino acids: CASSPRVLLAKNIQYF. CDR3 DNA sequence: TGTGCCAGCAGTCCCCGGGTCCTCCTAGCCAAAAACATTCAGTACTTC.

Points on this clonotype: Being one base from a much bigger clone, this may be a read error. This CDR3 reads CAWSVIEDGNQPQHF. The CDR3 DNA sequence: TGTGCCTGGAGTGTTATAGAGGACGGCAATCAGCCCCAGCATTTT. The genes are TRBV30 and TRBJ1-5; D not resolved. The germline V gene has CDR1 GTSNPN and CDR2 SVGIG (reference sequence). This CDR3 region has 15 residues. Trimming left V 0 bases short and J 2 bases short, with 11 bases between.

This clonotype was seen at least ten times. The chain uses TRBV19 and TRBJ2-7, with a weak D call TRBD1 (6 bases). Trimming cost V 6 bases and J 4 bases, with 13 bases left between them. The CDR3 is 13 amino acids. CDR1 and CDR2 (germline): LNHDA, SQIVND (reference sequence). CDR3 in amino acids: CASSRGHSYEQYF. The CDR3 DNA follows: TGTGCCAGTAGCCGGGGACATTCTTACGAGCAGTACTTC.

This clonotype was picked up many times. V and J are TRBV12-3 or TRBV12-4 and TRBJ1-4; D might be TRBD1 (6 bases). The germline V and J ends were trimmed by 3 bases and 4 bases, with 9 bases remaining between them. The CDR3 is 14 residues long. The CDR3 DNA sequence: TGTGCCAGCAGTTTGGTCAGGGGTAATGAAAAACTGTTTTTT. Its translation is CASSLVRGNEKLFF.

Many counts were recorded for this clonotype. The CDR3 coding sequence is TGTGCCAGCAGCTTAGATCCCCGTAAGGGGGGCTACACCTTC. Translating it yields CASSLDPRKGGYTF. The V and J genes are TRBV11-2 and TRBJ1-2; the D gene is possibly TRBD1 (5 bases). The CDR3 has 14 amino acids. Germline V lookup: CDR1 SGHAT, CDR2 FQNNGV. V was shortened by 0 bases and J by 8 bases, with 13 bases between the two germline ends.

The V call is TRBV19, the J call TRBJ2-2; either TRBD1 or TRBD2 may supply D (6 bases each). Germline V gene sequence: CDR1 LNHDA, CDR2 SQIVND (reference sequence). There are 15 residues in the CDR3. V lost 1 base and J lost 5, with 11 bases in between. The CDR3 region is CASSIVGGGTGELFF. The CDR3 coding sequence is TGTGCCAGTAGTATAGTAGGGGGAGGAACCGGGGAGCTGTTTTTT.

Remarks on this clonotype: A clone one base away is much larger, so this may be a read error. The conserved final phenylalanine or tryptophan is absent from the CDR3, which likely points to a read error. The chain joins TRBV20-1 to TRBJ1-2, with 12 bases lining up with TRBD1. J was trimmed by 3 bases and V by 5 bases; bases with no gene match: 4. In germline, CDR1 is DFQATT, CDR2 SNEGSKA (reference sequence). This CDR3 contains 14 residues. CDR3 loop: CSAVGQGAYYGYTL. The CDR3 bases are TGCAGTGCTGTGGGACAGGGGGCTTACTATGGCTACACCCTC.

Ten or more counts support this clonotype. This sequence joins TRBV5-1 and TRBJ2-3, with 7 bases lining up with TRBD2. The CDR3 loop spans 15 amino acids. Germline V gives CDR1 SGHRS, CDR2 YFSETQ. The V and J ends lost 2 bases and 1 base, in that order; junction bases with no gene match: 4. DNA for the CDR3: TGCGCCAGCAGCTTAAGTCGGGAGGGCACAGATACGCAGTATTTT. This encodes CASSLSREGTDTQYF.